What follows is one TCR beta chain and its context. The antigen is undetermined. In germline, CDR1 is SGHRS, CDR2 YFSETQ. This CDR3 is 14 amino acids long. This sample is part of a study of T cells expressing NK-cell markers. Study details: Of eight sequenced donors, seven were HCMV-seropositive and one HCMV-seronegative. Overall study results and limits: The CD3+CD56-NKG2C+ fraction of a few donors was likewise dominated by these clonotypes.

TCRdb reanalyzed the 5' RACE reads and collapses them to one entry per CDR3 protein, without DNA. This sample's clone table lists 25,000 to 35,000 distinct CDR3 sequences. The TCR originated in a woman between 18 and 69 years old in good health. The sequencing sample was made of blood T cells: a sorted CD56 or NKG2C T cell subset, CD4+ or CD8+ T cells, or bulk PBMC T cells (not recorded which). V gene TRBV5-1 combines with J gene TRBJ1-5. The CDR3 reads CASSLRGPPQPQHF.